This TCR beta chain originates from a study of graft-versus-host responses after intestinal transplantation. Whole-study findings and limits: Some GvH clones appeared in ileal mucosa or blood before recipient bone marrow.

As for this clone: Its antigen is not identified.

Generated by immunoSEQ multiplex PCR, the TCRdb table keeps only in-frame clones and is missing some. The table records 14,000 to 15,000 clones, around 94% of them present only once. The CDR3 has 15 residues. V shed 3 bases and J shed 3 bases, with 12 bases lying between them. CDR1 and CDR2 (germline): MDHEN, SYDVKM. V is TRBV28 and J is TRBJ1-3, with a tentative D call TRBD1 (5 bases). The sample here was PBMCs, taken 9 days after transplant. This receptor was identified in a human patient who received an intestinal transplant, so some T cells may come from the graft donor. CDR3 in DNA: TGTGCCAGCAGTTTGACAGTAATCTTTGGAAACACCATATATTTT. Translating it yields CASSLTVIFGNTIYF.